This T cell receptor beta chain derives from a study of cytomegalovirus exposure and HLA in healthy donors. Regarding the study as a whole: Per a later analysis, HLA-associated TCR beta chains showed more clonal expansion than other, equally common TCR beta chains.

Vbeta (60) and Jbeta (13) primers were used in the PCR. Profiling relied on immunoSEQ multiplex PCR, and the TCRdb table lists in-frame clones only, not all of them. The sample has fewer than 250,000 clones; more than 70% are singletons. Trimming cost V 5 bases and J 2 bases, with 21 bases left between them. Per germline, CDR1 SGHTA and CDR2 FQGNSA. CDR3 length: 17 residues. Comments on this clone: Its antigen is undetermined.

This receptor was taken from a man aged 30-40 years in good health and CMV-seropositive. The sample was PBMCs. The chain employs TRBV7-2 and TRBJ2-5, with a weak D call TRBD1 (5 bases). The CDR3 spells CASSDTPFTGIQETQYF. CDR3 nucleotides: TGTGCCAGCAGCGATACTCCTTTCACAGGCATTCAAGAGACCCAGTACTTC.